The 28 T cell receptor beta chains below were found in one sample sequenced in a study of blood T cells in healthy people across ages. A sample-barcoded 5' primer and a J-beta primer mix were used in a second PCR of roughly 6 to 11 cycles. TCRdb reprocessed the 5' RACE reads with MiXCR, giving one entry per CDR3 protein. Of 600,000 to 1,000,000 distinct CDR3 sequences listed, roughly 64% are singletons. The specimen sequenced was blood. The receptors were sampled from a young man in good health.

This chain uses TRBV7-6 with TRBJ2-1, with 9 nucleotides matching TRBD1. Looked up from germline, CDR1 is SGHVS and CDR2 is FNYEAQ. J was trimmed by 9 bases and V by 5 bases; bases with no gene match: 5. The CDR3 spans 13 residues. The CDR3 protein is CASSRGTGSEQFF. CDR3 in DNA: TGTGCCAGCAGCCGTGGGACAGGGAGTGAGCAGTTCTTC.

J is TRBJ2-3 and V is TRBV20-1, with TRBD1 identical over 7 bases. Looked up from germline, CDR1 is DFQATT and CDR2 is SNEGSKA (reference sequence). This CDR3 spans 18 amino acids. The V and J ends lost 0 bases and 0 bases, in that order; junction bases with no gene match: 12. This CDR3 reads CSARDLRQGWISTDTQYF. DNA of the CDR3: TGCAGTGCTAGAGATCTGAGACAGGGCTGGATAAGCACAGATACGCAGTATTTT.

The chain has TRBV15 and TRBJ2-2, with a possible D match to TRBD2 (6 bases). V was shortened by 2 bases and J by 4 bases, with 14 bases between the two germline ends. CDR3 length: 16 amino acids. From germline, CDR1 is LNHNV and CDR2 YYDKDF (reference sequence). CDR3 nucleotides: TGTGCCACCAGCAGATGGGCGGGAAGTGGCACCGGGGAGCTGTTTTTT. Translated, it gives CATSRWAGSGTGELFF.

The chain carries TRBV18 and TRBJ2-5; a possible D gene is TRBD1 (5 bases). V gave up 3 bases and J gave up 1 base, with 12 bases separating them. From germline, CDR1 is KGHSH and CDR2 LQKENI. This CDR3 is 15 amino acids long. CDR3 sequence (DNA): TGTGCCAGCTCACCCGATAGGGGTATCCAAGAGACCCAGTACTTC. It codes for CASSPDRGIQETQYF.

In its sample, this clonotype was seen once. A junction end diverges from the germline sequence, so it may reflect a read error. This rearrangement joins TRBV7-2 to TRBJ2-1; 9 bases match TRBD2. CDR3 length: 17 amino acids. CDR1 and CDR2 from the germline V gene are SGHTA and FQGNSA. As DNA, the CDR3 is TGTGCCAGCAGCCCCGACGTCCTAGCGGGGAGGTCCAATGGGCAGTTCTTC. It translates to CASSPDVLAGRSNGQFF.

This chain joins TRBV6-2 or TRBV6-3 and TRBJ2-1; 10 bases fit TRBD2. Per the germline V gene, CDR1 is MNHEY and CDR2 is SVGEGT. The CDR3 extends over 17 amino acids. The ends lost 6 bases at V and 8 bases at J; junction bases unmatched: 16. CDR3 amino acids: CASSPKTKLAGSDEQFF. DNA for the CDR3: TGTGCCAGCAGCCCGAAGACAAAACTAGCGGGAAGCGATGAGCAGTTCTTC.

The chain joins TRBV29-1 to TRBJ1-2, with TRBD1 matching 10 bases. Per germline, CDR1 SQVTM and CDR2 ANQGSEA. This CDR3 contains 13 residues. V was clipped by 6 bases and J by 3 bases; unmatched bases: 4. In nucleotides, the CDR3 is TGCAGCGTGGGACAGGGGATTGACTATGGCTACACCTTC. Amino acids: CSVGQGIDYGYTF. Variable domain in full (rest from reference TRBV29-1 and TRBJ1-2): SAVISQKPSRDICQRGTSLTIQCQVDSQVTMMFWYRQQPGQSLTLIATANQGSEATYESGFVIDKFPISRPNLTFSTLTVSNMSPEDSSIYLCSVGQGIDYGYTFGSGTRLTVV.

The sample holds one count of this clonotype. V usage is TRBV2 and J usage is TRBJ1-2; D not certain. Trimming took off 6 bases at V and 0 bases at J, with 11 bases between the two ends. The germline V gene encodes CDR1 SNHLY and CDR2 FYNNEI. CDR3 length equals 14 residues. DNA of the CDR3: TGTGCCAGCAGGACGGAGGGTCCTAACTATGGCTACACCTTC. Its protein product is CASRTEGPNYGYTF.

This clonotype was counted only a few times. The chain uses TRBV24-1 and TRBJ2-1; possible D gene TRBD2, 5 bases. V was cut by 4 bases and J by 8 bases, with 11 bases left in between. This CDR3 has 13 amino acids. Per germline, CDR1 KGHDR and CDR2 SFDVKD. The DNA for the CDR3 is TGTGCCACCAGTGAGCCTACTAGTTATGAGCAGTTCTTC. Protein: CATSEPTSYEQFF.

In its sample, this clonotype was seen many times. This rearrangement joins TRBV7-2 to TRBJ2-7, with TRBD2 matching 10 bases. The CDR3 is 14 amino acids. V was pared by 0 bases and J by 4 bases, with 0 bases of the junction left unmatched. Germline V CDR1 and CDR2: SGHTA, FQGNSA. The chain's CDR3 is CASSLASGRYEQYF. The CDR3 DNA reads TGTGCCAGCAGCTTAGCTAGCGGGAGGTACGAGCAGTACTTC.

The CDR3 region has the DNA TGCAGTGCTAGTGAAGAACAGGGTAACGGAGAGACCCAGTACTTC. Translating gives CSASEEQGNGETQYF. The chain uses TRBV20-1 and TRBJ2-5, with D tentatively TRBD1 (6 bases). Trimming removed 3 bases at V and 4 bases at J, with 18 bases between. This CDR3 is built from 15 residues. Germline V CDR1 and CDR2: DFQATT, SNEGSKA (reference sequence).

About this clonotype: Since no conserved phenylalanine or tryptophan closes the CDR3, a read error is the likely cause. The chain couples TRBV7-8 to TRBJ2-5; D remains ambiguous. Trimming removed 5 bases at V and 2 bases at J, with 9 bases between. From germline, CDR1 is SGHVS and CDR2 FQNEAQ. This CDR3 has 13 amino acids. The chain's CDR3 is CASSVYGQETQYS. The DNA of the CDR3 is TGTGCCAGCAGCGTATACGGTCAAGAGACCCAGTACTCC.

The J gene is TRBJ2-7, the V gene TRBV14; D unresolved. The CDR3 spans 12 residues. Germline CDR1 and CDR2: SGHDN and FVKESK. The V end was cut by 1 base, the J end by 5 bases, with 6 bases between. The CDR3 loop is CASSQGSDEQYF. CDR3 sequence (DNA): TGTGCCAGCAGCCAAGGATCGGACGAGCAGTACTTC.

The chain's CDR3 is CASSLVSGTDTQYF. The CDR3 nucleotides read TGTGCCAGCAGTTTAGTGTCAGGCACAGATACGCAGTATTTT. The rearrangement links TRBV12-3 or TRBV12-4 to TRBJ2-3; D gene ambiguous. This CDR3 has 14 amino acids. Trimming took 1 base from V and 1 from J, leaving 6 bases between them.

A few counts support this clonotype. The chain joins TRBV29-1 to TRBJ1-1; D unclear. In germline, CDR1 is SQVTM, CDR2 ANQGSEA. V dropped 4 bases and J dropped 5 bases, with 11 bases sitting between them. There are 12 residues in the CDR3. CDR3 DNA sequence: TGCAGCGTTGTCTACAGTAGAACTGAAGCTTTCTTT. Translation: CSVVYSRTEAFF.

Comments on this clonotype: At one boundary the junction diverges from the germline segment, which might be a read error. Here the CDR3 reads CASSKESGDRNEQYF. For the CDR3, the DNA is TGTGCCAGCAGCAAAGAAAGCGGGGACCGAAATGAGCAGTACTTC. V gene TRBV4-2 combines with J gene TRBJ2-1, with 7 bases identical to TRBD2. The J call is uncertain, as TRBJ2-7 better fits the DNA end. Looked up from germline, CDR1 is LGHNA and CDR2 is YNFKEQ. The CDR3 sequence is 15 residues long.

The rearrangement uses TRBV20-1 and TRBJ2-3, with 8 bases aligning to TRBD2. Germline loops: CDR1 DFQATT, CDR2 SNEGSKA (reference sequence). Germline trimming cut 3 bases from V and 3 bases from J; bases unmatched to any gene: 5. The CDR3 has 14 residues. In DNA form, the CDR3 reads TGCAGTGCTAGGCTGAGCGGGAGTACAGATACGCAGTATTTT. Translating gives CSARLSGSTDTQYF.

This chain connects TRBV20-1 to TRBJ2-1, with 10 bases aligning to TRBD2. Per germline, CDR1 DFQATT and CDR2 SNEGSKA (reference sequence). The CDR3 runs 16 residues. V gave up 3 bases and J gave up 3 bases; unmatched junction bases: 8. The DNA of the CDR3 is TGCAGTGCTAGTCCTAGCGGGAGCCAGGGCTACAATGAGCAGTTCTTC. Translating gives CSASPSGSQGYNEQFF.

The CDR3 DNA reads as TGTGCCAGCAGGATTGGCGAACAGCCCCAGCATTTT. It encodes CASRIGEQPQHF. The rearrangement joins TRBV6-6 to TRBJ1-5; no reliable D call. The CDR3 loop spans 12 amino acids. V was cut by 6 bases and J by 7 bases, with 10 bases left in between. Germline V gene lookup returns CDR1 MNHNY and CDR2 SVGAGI (reference sequence).

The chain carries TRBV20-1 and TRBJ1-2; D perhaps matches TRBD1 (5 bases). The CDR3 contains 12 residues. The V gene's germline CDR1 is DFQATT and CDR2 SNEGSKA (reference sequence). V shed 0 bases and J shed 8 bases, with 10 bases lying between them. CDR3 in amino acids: CSARDRVRGYTF. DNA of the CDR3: TGCAGTGCTAGAGACAGGGTGCGCGGCTACACCTTC.

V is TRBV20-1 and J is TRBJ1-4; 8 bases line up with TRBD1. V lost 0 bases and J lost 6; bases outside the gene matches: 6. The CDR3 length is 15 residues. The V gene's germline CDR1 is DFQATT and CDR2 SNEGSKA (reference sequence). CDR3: CSAREGQGRYEKLFF. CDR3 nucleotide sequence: TGCAGTGCTAGAGAAGGACAGGGCCGCTATGAAAAACTGTTTTTT.

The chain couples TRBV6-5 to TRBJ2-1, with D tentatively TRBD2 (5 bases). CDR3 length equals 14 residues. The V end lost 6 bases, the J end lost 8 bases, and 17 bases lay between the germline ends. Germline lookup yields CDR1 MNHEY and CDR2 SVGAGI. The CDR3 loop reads CASRPGGSFYEQFF. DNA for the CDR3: TGTGCCAGCAGACCAGGAGGATCTTTCTATGAGCAGTTCTTC.

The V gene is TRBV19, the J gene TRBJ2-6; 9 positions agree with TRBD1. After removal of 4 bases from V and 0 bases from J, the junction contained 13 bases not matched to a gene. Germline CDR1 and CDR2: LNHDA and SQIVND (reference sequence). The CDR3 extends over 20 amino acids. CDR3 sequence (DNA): TGTGCCAGTAGTACAAGGCCCCTAACAGGGGGCACCTCTGGGGCCAACGTCCTGACTTTC. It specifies CASSTRPLTGGTSGANVLTF.

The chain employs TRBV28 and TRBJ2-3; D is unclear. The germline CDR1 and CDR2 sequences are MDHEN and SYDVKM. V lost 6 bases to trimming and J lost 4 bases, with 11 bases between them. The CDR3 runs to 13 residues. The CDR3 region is CASRYFTSDTQYF. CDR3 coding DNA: TGTGCCAGCAGGTATTTCACATCAGATACGCAGTATTTT.

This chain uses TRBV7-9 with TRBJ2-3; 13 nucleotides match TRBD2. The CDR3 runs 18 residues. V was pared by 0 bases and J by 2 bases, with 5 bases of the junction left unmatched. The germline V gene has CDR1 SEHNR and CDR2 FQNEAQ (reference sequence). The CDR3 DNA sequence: TGTGCCAGCAGCTTAGCCCCTGGGACTAGCGGGAACACAGATACGCAGTATTTT. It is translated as CASSLAPGTSGNTDTQYF.

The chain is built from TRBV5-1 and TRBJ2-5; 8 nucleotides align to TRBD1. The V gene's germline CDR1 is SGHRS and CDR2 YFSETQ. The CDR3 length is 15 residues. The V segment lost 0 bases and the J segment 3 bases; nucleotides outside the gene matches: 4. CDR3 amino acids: CASSLVQGAEETQYF. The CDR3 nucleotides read TGCGCCAGCAGCTTGGTCCAGGGGGCGGAAGAGACCCAGTACTTC.

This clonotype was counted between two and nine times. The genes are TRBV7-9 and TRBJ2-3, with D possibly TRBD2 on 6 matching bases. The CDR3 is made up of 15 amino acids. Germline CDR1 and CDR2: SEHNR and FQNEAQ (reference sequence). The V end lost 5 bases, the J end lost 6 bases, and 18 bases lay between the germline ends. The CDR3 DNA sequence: TGTGCCAGCAGCCACCGGGACTCCCGTGGGGATACGCAGTATTTT. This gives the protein CASSHRDSRGDTQYF.

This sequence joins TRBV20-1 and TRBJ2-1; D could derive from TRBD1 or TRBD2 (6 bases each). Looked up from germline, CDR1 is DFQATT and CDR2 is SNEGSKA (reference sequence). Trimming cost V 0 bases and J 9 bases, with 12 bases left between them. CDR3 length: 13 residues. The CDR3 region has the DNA TGCAGTGCTAGAGATTTAACGGGGGCTGAGCAGTTCTTC. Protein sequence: CSARDLTGAEQFF.